This T cell receptor beta chain was recovered during a study of blood T cell repertoires in COVID-19. In the study overall: Samples of COVID-19 (acute and convalescent) were obtained from the United States, Italy and Spain. PBMCs, B-cell-depleted T cells, or T cells provided the cDNA or gDNA that made up the material.

Authors' data handling: Amplifying reference gene primers gave estimates of nucleated cell counts. Assay: immunoSEQ multiplex PCR; the TCRdb copy retains only in-frame clones and omits some. The V and J calls and the clone size are those of that table, but D and trimming were determined from the DNA. The profile shows roughly 290,000 clones, roughly 89% of them singletons. This receptor was obtained from a man aged 25 to 45 with acute or convalescent COVID-19. Sequencing was performed on peripheral blood.

CDR3 residues: CASSFQSRGNTEAFF. The DNA of the CDR3 is TGTGCCAGCAGTTTTCAATCCCGGGGGAATACTGAAGCTTTCTTT. V usage is TRBV28 and J usage is TRBJ1-1, with D tentatively TRBD1 (5 bases). Germline CDR1 MDHEN, CDR2 SYDVKM. This CDR3 is built from 15 residues. Trimming removed 3 bases from V and 5 bases from J, with 16 bases in between.